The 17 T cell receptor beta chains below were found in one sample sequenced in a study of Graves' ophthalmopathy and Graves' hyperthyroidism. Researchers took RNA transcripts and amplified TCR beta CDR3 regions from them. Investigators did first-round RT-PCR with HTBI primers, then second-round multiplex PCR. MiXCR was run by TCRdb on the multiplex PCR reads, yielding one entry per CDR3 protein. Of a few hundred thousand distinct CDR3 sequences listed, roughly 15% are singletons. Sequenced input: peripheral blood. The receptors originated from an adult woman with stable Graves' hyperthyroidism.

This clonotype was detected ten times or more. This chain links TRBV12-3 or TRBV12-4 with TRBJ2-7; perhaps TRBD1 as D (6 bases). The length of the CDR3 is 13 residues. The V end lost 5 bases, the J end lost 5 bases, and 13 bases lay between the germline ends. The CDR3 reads CASSTGLGHEQYF. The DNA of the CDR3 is TGTGCCAGCAGTACAGGGTTGGGCCACGAGCAGTACTTC.

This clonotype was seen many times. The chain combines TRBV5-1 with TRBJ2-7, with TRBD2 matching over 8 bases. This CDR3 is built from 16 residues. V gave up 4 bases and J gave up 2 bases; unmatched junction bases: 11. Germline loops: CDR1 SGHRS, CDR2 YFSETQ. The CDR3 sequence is CASSPNSAGGPYEQYF. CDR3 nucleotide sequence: TGCGCCAGCAGCCCCAACTCGGCGGGAGGCCCCTACGAGCAGTACTTC.

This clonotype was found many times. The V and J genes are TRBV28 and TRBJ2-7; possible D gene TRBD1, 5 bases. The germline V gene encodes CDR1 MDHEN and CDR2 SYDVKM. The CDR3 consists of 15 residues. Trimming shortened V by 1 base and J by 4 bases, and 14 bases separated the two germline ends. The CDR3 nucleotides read TGTGCCAGCAGTTTATTTTCTGTGACAGCATACGAGCAGTACTTC. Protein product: CASSLFSVTAYEQYF.

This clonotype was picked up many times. CDR3 protein: CASSQDPEGGYEQYF. The CDR3 region has the DNA TGCGCCAGCAGCCAAGATCCGGAGGGAGGCTACGAGCAGTACTTC. The chain uses TRBV4-3 and TRBJ2-7; a weak D match, TRBD2 (6 bases). Germline CDR1 reads LGHNA; CDR2 reads YSLEER. V was cut by 0 bases and J by 3 bases, with 12 bases left in between. The length of the CDR3 is 15 residues.

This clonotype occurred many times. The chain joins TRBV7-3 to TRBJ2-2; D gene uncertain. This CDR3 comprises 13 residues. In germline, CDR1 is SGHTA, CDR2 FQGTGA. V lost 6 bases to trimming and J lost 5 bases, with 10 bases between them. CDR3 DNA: TGTGCCAGCAGGAGAGGTGGTACCGGGGAGCTGTTTTTT. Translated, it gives CASRRGGTGELFF. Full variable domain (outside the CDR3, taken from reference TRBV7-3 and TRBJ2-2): GAGVSQTPSNKVTEKGKYVELRCDPISGHTALYWYRQSLGQGPEFLIYFQGTGAADDSGLPNDRFFAVRPEGSVSTLKIQRTERGDSAVYLCASRRGGTGELFFGEGSRLTVL.

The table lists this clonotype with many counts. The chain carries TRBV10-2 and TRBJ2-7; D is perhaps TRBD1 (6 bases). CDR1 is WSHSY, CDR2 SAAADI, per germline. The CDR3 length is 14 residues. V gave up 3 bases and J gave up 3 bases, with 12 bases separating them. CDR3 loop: CASSELGQNYEQYF. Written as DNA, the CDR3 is TGCGCCAGCAGTGAACTGGGACAAAACTACGAGCAGTACTTC.

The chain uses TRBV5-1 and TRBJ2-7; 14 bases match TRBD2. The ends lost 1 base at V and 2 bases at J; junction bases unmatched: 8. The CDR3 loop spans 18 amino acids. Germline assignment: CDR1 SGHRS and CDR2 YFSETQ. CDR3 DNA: TGCGCCAGCAGCTTGACTTCCGGGACTAGCGGGAGCCCCTACGAGCAGTACTTC. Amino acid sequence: CASSLTSGTSGSPYEQYF. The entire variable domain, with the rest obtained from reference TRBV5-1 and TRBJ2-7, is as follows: KAGVTQTPRYLIKTRGQQVTLSCSPISGHRSVSWYQQTPGQGLQFLFEYFSETQRNKGNFPGRFSGRQFSNSRSEMNVSTLELGDSALYLCASSLTSGTSGSPYEQYFGPGTRLTVT.

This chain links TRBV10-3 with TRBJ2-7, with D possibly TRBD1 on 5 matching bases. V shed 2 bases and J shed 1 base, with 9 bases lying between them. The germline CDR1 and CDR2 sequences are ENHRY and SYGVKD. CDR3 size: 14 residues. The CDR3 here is CAISEPDSSYEQYF. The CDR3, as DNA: TGTGCCATCAGTGAGCCTGACAGTTCCTACGAGCAGTACTTC.

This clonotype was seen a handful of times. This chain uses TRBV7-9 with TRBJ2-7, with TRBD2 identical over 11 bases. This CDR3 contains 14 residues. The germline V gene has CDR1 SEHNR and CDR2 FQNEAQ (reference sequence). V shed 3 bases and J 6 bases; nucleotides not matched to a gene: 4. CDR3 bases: TGTGCCAGCAGCTTGACTAGCGGGAACGGCGAGCAGTACTTC. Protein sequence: CASSLTSGNGEQYF. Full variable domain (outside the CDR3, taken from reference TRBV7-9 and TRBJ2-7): DTGVSQNPRHKITKRGQNVTFRCDPISEHNRLYWYRQTLGQGPEFLTYFQNEAQLEKSRLLSDRFSAERPKGSFSTLEIQRTEQGDSAMYLCASSLTSGNGEQYFGPGTRLTVT.

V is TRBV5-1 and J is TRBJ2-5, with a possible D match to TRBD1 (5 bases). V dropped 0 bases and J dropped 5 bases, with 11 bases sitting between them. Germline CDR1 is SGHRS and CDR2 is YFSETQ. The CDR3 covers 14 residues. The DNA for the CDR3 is TGCGCCAGCAGCTTGGGGGCAGGGTTGGAGACCCAGTACTTC. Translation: CASSLGAGLETQYF.

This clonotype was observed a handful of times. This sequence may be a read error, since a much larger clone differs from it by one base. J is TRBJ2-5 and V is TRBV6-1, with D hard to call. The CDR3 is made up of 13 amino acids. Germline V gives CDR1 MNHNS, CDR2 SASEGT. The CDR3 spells CASRLGWKETKYF. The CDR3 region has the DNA TGTGCCAGCAGGCTAGGTTGGAAAGAGACCAAGTACTTC.

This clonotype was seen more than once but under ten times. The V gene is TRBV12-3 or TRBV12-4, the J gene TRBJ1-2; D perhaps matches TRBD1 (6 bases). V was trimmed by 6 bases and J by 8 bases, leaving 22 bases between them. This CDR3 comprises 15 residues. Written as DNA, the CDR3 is TGTGCCAGCAGCAGCTACGGAGGGACACGGCAAGGCTACACCTTC. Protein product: CASSSYGGTRQGYTF.

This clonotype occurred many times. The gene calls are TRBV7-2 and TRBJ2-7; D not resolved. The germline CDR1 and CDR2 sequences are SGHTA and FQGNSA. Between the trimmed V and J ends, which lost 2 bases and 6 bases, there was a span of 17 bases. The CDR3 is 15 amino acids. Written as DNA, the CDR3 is TGTGCCAGCAGCTTACTTGACGGATCCTATTTCGAGCAGTACTTC. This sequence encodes CASSLLDGSYFEQYF.

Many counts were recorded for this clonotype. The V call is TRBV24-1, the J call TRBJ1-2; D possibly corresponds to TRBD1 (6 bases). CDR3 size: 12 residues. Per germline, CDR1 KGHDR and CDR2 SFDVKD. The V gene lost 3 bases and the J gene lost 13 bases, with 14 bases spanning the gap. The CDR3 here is CATSDPGAGLTF. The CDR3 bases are TGTGCCACCAGTGATCCGGGGGCAGGGCTCACCTTC.

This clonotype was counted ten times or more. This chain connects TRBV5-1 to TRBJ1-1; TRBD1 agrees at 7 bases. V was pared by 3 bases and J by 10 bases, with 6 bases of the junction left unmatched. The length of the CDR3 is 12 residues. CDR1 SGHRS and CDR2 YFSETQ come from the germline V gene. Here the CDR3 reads CASSSTGNGAFF. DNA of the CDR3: TGCGCCAGCAGCTCGACAGGGAATGGAGCTTTCTTT.

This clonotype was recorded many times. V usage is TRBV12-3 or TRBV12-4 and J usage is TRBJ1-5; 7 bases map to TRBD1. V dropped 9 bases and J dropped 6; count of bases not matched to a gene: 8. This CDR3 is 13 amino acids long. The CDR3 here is CASGTAGGQPQHF. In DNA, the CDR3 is TGTGCCAGTGGGACAGCCGGCGGTCAGCCCCAGCATTTT.

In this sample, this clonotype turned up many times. CDR3 coding DNA: TGTGCCTGGGGACTTTTCAACGAGCAGTACTTC. Protein product: CAWGLFNEQYF. The chain couples TRBV30 to TRBJ2-7, with D possibly matching TRBD2 (5 bases). CDR1 and CDR2 from the germline V gene are GTSNPN and SVGIG (reference sequence). The CDR3 covers 11 residues. Trimming removed 5 bases from V and 5 bases from J, with 10 bases in between.